The table lists the clone carrying this T cell receptor beta chain with a few counts. What it recognizes is unknown. No conserved phenylalanine or tryptophan ends this CDR3, so it is likely a read error. All patients reached thyroid surgery having received no treatment beforehand. Original methodology: The distant-metastasis classifier for papillary thyroid cancer was built from CDR3 differences across clinicopathological groups. MiXCR reprocessed the PCR reads for TCRdb. What appears here as the V and J calls and clone size reflects TCRdb's work, not the paper's. In the table there are about 4,200 clones, around 35% of which are singletons. This sample was taken from a study of metastatic and nonmetastatic thyroid tumors. Study summary: Repertoire comparisons spanned blood and tumor or nodule tissue from malignant and benign thyroid patients.

Overall study results and limits: Across blood and tumor, TCR beta diversity in malignant thyroid tumors was reportedly significantly higher than in benign nodules.

The sequencing sample was made of adjacent normal tissue. The origin of this receptor is a male donor with papillary thyroid cancer or a benign thyroid nodule (not recorded which). Some clones in this sample may be carry-over from other donors' samples.

CDR3 in amino acids: CASSLVASGTYTY. In DNA, the CDR3 is TGTGCCAGCAGCTTAGTTGCTAGCGGGACCTACACCTAC. The genes are TRBV7-2 and TRBJ1-2; D is perhaps TRBD1 (5 bases). The CDR3 spans 13 residues. Germline CDR1 reads SGHTA; CDR2 reads FQGNSA. With 1 base removed from V and 10 bases from J, the gap between germline ends came to 13 bases.